The 14 T cell receptor beta chains listed next were all sequenced from one sample in a study of T-cell memory formation after mild COVID-19. In TCRdb, the 5' RACE reads were re-called with MiXCR into one record per CDR3 protein. The table has under 300,000 distinct CDR3 sequences, 7% to 10% seen once; the top ten hold less than 25%. The specimen sequenced was PBMCs or a T cell subset sorted from them (not recorded which). The receptors originated from a man aged 18-30 years who had mild COVID-19 (a few samples of this study predate the infection). Cell type and time point are not known.

This clonotype turned up a few times. The chain links TRBV6-6 to TRBJ2-7; 10 bases line up with TRBD1. V shed 6 bases and J 0 bases; nucleotides not matched to a gene: 5. Germline assignment: CDR1 MNHNY and CDR2 SVGAGI (reference sequence). This CDR3 contains 15 residues. CDR3 nucleotides: TGTGCCAGCAGACAGACAGGGGGCCCCTCCTACGAGCAGTACTTC. Its translation is CASRQTGGPSYEQYF.

The chain combines TRBV10-3 with TRBJ1-6, with 7 bases that match TRBD1. This CDR3 has 15 residues. The J segment lost 8 bases and the V segment lost 0 bases, leaving 4 bases of the junction unmatched. Germline V gene lookup returns CDR1 ENHRY and CDR2 SYGVKD. The CDR3 here is CAISESGTVYSPLHF. For the CDR3, the DNA is TGTGCCATCAGTGAGTCCGGGACAGTCTATTCACCCCTCCACTTT.

Many counts were recorded for this clonotype. The CDR3 DNA reads TGCAGTGGAACAGGGACGTATGGCTACACCTTC. This encodes CSGTGTYGYTF. The chain uses TRBV20-1 and TRBJ1-2; maybe TRBD1 (6 bases). Germline CDR1 and CDR2: DFQATT and SNEGSKA (reference sequence). V was cut by 7 bases and J by 5 bases, with 11 bases left in between. The CDR3 runs 11 residues.

The rearrangement joins TRBV7-2 to TRBJ2-2, with no clear D. The germline CDR1 and CDR2 sequences are SGHTA and FQGNSA. V lost 8 bases and J lost 4, with 8 bases in between. The CDR3 covers 12 residues. CDR3 bases: TGTGCCAGCCGGGTCCCCACCGGGGAGCTGTTTTTT. This gives the protein CASRVPTGELFF.

The CDR3 here is CASSLLSTGSRNTGELFF. In DNA form, the CDR3 reads TGTGCCAGCAGCTTACTATCGACAGGATCTAGGAACACCGGGGAGCTGTTTTTT. The chain is built from TRBV7-3 and TRBJ2-2, with D perhaps TRBD1 (6 bases). Between the trimmed V and J ends, which lost 2 bases and 1 base, there was a span of 17 bases. The CDR3 runs to 18 residues. The germline V gene encodes CDR1 SGHTA and CDR2 FQGTGA.

This clonotype has a handful of counts. The chain recombines TRBV12-3 or TRBV12-4 with TRBJ2-3; D is possibly TRBD1 (6 bases). This CDR3 is built from 12 residues. Between the trimmed V and J ends, which lost 6 bases and 4 bases, there was a span of 8 bases. CDR3 in amino acids: CASRWGPDTQYF. In DNA form, the CDR3 reads TGTGCCAGCAGGTGGGGGCCAGATACGCAGTATTTT.

This clonotype turned up a few times. The V gene is TRBV5-1, the J gene TRBJ2-3; maybe TRBD2 (6 bases). Germline CDR1 and CDR2: SGHRS and YFSETQ. The length of the CDR3 is 14 residues. Between the trimmed V and J ends, which lost 3 bases and 1 base, there was a span of 9 bases. The CDR3 here is CASSWWGGTDTQYF. CDR3 coding DNA: TGCGCCAGCAGCTGGTGGGGGGGCACAGATACGCAGTATTTT.

J is TRBJ2-5 and V is TRBV5-1; a weak D match, TRBD2 (7 bases). The CDR3 totals 16 residues. The V end lost 3 bases, the J end lost 4 bases, and 19 bases lay between the germline ends. CDR1 and CDR2 from the germline V gene are SGHRS and YFSETQ. DNA of the CDR3: TGCGCCAGCAGCTCTGACCGGGGGGCGCGGGGAGAGACCCAGTACTTC. Translating it yields CASSSDRGARGETQYF. Full variable domain (outside the CDR3, taken from reference TRBV5-1 and TRBJ2-5): KAGVTQTPRYLIKTRGQQVTLSCSPISGHRSVSWYQQTPGQGLQFLFEYFSETQRNKGNFPGRFSGRQFSNSRSEMNVSTLELGDSALYLCASSSDRGARGETQYFGPGTRLLVL.

This chain uses TRBV7-9 with TRBJ2-7; D perhaps matches TRBD1 (6 bases). Germline-derived CDR1 and CDR2 are SEHNR and FQNEAQ (reference sequence). V was shortened by 5 bases and J by 4 bases, with 24 bases between the two germline ends. The CDR3 totals 17 residues. CDR3 DNA: TGTGCCAGCAGCGGTCCCTCGGGACACTCAAGAGGGTACGAGCAGTACTTC. Its translation: CASSGPSGHSRGYEQYF.

The V call is TRBV3-1, the J call TRBJ2-3; D is unclear. V shed 7 bases and J shed 2 bases, with 13 bases lying between them. The CDR3 totals 14 residues. Germline lookup yields CDR1 LGHDT and CDR2 YNNKEL (reference sequence). CDR3 residues: CASMQRGVTDTQYF. In nucleotides, the CDR3 is TGTGCCAGCATGCAACGCGGAGTCACAGATACGCAGTATTTT.

V is TRBV7-3 and J is TRBJ2-3; D is possibly TRBD1 or TRBD2 (5 bases each). The germline V and J ends were trimmed by 5 bases and 3 bases, with 12 bases remaining between them. Germline lookup yields CDR1 SGHTA and CDR2 FQGTGA. This CDR3 is 14 amino acids long. The CDR3 DNA is TGTGCCAGCAGCAGAAATGGGGGAACAGATACGCAGTATTTT. This encodes CASSRNGGTDTQYF.

This clonotype was seen only a few times. The chain joins TRBV25-1 to TRBJ1-1; D ambiguous. Germline loops: CDR1 MGHDK, CDR2 SYGVNS. The CDR3 is made up of 11 amino acids. Trimming took off 5 bases at V and 2 bases at J, with 3 bases between the two ends. CDR3: CASSKNTEAFF. Written as DNA, the CDR3 is TGTGCCAGCAGTAAAAACACTGAAGCTTTCTTT.

This clonotype was observed a handful of times. This chain's CDR3 is CASSFGRGIDTQYF. The DNA for the CDR3 is TGTGCCAGCAGTTTTGGCAGGGGTATAGATACGCAGTATTTT. V and J are TRBV12-3 or TRBV12-4 and TRBJ2-3; TRBD1 is a possible D gene (6 bases). V lost 3 bases, J lost 5 bases, and 12 bases lay in between. The CDR3 covers 14 residues.

V and J are TRBV6-2 or TRBV6-3 and TRBJ1-6; no clear D gene. The CDR3 covers 13 residues. Trimming pared 6 bases from V and 14 bases from J, leaving 17 bases between. Germline-derived CDR1 and CDR2 are MNHEY and SVGEGT. The CDR3 nucleotides are TGTGCCAGCAGCCCCGGTAGGGCAAGAACCCTCCACTTT. This gives the protein CASSPGRARTLHF.